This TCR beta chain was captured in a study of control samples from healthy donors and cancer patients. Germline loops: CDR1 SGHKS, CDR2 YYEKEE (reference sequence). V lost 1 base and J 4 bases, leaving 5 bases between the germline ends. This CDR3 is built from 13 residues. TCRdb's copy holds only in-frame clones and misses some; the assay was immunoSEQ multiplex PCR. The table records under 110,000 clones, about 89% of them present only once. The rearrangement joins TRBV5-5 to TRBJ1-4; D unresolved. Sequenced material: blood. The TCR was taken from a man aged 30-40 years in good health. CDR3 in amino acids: CASSLRINEKLFF. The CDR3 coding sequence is TGTGCCAGCAGCTTGAGGATTAATGAAAAACTGTTTTTT.